The 29 T cell receptor beta chains below were found in one sample sequenced in a study of control samples from healthy donors and cancer patients. The assay was immunoSEQ multiplex PCR, and TCRdb's table has in-frame clones only and misses some. Of about 90,000 clones listed, approximately 95% are singletons. Sequenced sample: blood. The receptors here all came from a woman aged 30 to 39 in good health.

The V and J genes are TRBV19 and TRBJ2-4, with 7 bases identical to TRBD1. This CDR3 is 13 amino acids long. Per the germline V gene, CDR1 is LNHDA and CDR2 is SQIVND (reference sequence). V lost 10 bases, J lost 7 bases, and 10 bases stayed unmatched. CDR3 nucleotide sequence: TGTGCCACTCGAACAGGGGCAGGGAACATTCAGTACTTC. This codes for CATRTGAGNIQYF.

This chain uses TRBV6-2 or TRBV6-3 with TRBJ2-7, with D unclear. With 3 bases removed from V and 2 bases from J, the gap between germline ends came to 5 bases. Germline CDR1 and CDR2: MNHEY and SVGEGT. The CDR3 contains 12 residues. The CDR3 DNA sequence: TGTGCCAGCAGTTATGCGGCCTACGAGCAGTACTTC. It yields the protein CASSYAAYEQYF.

The chain employs TRBV6-5 and TRBJ2-7, with 9 bases fitting TRBD1. CDR3 size: 15 residues. After removal of 6 bases from V and 9 bases from J, the junction contained 15 bases not matched to a gene. CDR1 is MNHEY and CDR2 is SVGAGI in the germline V gene. The CDR3 sequence is CASRPGGQGLRGQYF. The CDR3 DNA reads TGTGCCAGCAGGCCCGGGGGACAGGGCCTACGAGGGCAGTACTTC.

This clone has just one count. The CDR3 protein is CATSDSGWGTDTQYF. In nucleotides, the CDR3 is TGTGCCACCAGTGATTCGGGATGGGGCACAGATACGCAGTATTTT. The rearrangement links TRBV24-1 to TRBJ2-3; D is possibly TRBD2 (5 bases). Per germline, CDR1 KGHDR and CDR2 SFDVKD. The CDR3 spans 15 residues. The V and J ends lost 2 bases and 1 base respectively, with 9 bases between them.

The chain couples TRBV28 to TRBJ1-2, with 12 bases identical to TRBD1. Trimming cost V 7 bases and J 7 bases; bases outside gene matches: 10. The CDR3 sequence is 15 residues long. Germline CDR1 is MDHEN and CDR2 is SYDVKM. The CDR3 protein is CASIKPGQGAVGYTF. DNA for the CDR3: TGTGCCAGCATTAAACCGGGACAGGGGGCCGTTGGCTACACCTTC.

The chain carries TRBV5-5 and TRBJ2-7; D unresolved. Germline V gene data show CDR1 as SGHKS and CDR2 as YYEKEE (reference sequence). V was cut by 4 bases and J by 2 bases, with 10 bases left in between. This CDR3 has 13 residues. Here the CDR3 reads CASSRTVAYEQYF. The DNA of the CDR3 is TGTGCCAGCAGCCGAACAGTAGCCTACGAGCAGTACTTC.

This chain links TRBV6-5 with TRBJ2-1; 9 nucleotides match TRBD2. Germline CDR1 is MNHEY and CDR2 is SVGAGI. After removal of 2 bases from V and 6 bases from J, the junction contained 5 bases not matched to a gene. The CDR3 spans 15 residues. CDR3 region: CASSYRRGGPNEQFF. CDR3 in DNA: TGTGCCAGCAGTTACCGGCGGGGGGGCCCCAATGAGCAGTTCTTC.

This chain joins TRBV7-2 and TRBJ1-1; 9 bases match TRBD1. This CDR3 is 14 amino acids long. Losses at the gene ends were 3 bases for V and 4 bases for J; bases not matched to a gene: 3. CDR1 and CDR2 (germline): SGHTA, FQGNSA. CDR3 bases: TGTGCCAGCAGCTTTTCGGACAGGGGCACTGAAGCTTTCTTT. It translates to CASSFSDRGTEAFF.

V gene TRBV6-6 combines with J gene TRBJ2-1; TRBD2 might be the D (6 bases). The germline V gene has CDR1 MNHNY and CDR2 SVGAGI (reference sequence). This CDR3 has 14 amino acids. The V gene lost 4 bases and the J gene lost 7 bases, with 14 bases spanning the gap. Here the CDR3 reads CASSLEGLWNEQFF. CDR3 in DNA: TGTGCCAGCAGTTTGGAGGGCCTCTGGAATGAGCAGTTCTTC.

The V and J genes are TRBV29-1 and TRBJ1-2, with no clear D. The CDR3 sequence is 12 residues long. The germline V gene has CDR1 SQVTM and CDR2 ANQGSEA. Trimming shortened V by 3 bases and J by 8 bases, and 13 bases separated the two germline ends. The CDR3, as DNA: TGCAGCGTTGACGTGGACTCCTTCGGCTACACCTTC. This encodes CSVDVDSFGYTF.

The count of this clone is one. The gene calls are TRBV6-5 and TRBJ2-2; D is perhaps TRBD2 (6 bases). This CDR3 comprises 12 residues. Trimming left V 6 bases short and J 8 bases short, with 10 bases between. CDR1 is MNHEY and CDR2 is SVGAGI in the germline V gene. This CDR3 is CASSGSVGELFF. Here the CDR3 DNA reads TGTGCCAGCAGCGGGAGCGTTGGGGAGCTGTTTTTT.

This rearrangement joins TRBV18 to TRBJ1-1; 9 bases line up with TRBD1. J lost 6 bases, V lost 3 bases, and 5 bases had no gene match. CDR1 is KGHSH, CDR2 LQKENI, per germline. The CDR3 sequence is 14 residues long. The CDR3 is CASSPGTGRSEAFF. In DNA form, the CDR3 reads TGTGCCAGCTCACCCGGGACAGGGCGGTCTGAAGCTTTCTTT.

This clone was counted between two and nine times. The rearrangement joins TRBV11-3 to TRBJ1-6, with 7 bases aligning to TRBD1. The length of the CDR3 is 16 residues. The germline V gene encodes CDR1 SGHNT and CDR2 YENEEA. After removal of 1 base from V and 7 bases from J, the junction contained 7 bases not matched to a gene. The CDR3 nucleotides read TGTGCCAGCAGCTTAGGAGCGGCAGGGGGAAATTCACCCCTCCACTTT. The encoded protein is CASSLGAAGGNSPLHF.

This chain uses TRBV7-2 with TRBJ2-1; D is unclear. This CDR3 region has 14 residues. The germline V and J ends were trimmed by 1 base and 4 bases, with 8 bases remaining between them. Germline CDR1 and CDR2: SGHTA and FQGNSA. The CDR3 DNA reads as TGTGCCAGCAGCTTAGATTCCGGATACAATGAGCAGTTCTTC. It is translated as CASSLDSGYNEQFF.

This sequence joins TRBV2 and TRBJ2-3; no definite D call. Germline CDR1 SNHLY, CDR2 FYNNEI. The V and J ends lost 4 bases and 2 bases respectively, with 7 bases between them. The CDR3 totals 13 residues. The DNA for the CDR3 is TGTGCCAGCAGTGCGCCCTTCACAGATACGCAGTATTTT. As protein: CASSAPFTDTQYF.

The chain links TRBV9 to TRBJ1-1; D gene unclear. The CDR3 runs 13 residues. Germline values: CDR1 SGDLS, CDR2 YYNGEE. The germline V and J ends were trimmed by 0 bases and 4 bases, with 7 bases remaining between them. The CDR3 sequence is CASSVEITTEAFF. CDR3 in DNA: TGTGCCAGCAGCGTAGAAATAACCACTGAAGCTTTCTTT.

This rearrangement joins TRBV6-6 to TRBJ2-7, with 7 bases that match TRBD1. This CDR3 comprises 14 residues. Unmatched junction bases numbered 4, after V lost 4 bases and J lost 1 base. Germline CDR1 and CDR2: MNHNY and SVGAGI (reference sequence). CDR3: CASSLPGQSYEQYF. For the CDR3, the DNA is TGTGCCAGCAGTTTACCGGGACAGTCCTACGAGCAGTACTTC.

V usage is TRBV5-6 and J usage is TRBJ2-5; no firm D call. Trimming cost V 0 bases and J 2 bases, with 5 bases left between them. The CDR3 totals 13 residues. From germline, CDR1 is SGHDT and CDR2 YYEEEE. This chain's CDR3 is CASSLGGQETQYF. In DNA form, the CDR3 reads TGTGCCAGCAGCTTGGGGGGACAAGAGACCCAGTACTTC.

The rearrangement uses TRBV5-6 and TRBJ1-2, with a weak D call TRBD1 (5 bases). V was cut by 4 bases and J by 5 bases, with 9 bases left in between. CDR1 is SGHDT, CDR2 YYEEEE, per germline. The CDR3 has 12 amino acids. CDR3 bases: TGTGCCAGCAGCCCGCAGGGATATGGCTACACCTTC. Its protein product is CASSPQGYGYTF.

The gene calls are TRBV24-1 and TRBJ1-2; D perhaps matches TRBD1 (5 bases). V shed 3 bases and J shed 2 bases, with 9 bases lying between them. Germline CDR1 is KGHDR and CDR2 is SFDVKD. This CDR3 spans 14 amino acids. CDR3 DNA: TGTGCCACCAGTGATGGGGGAGGGAACTATGGCTACACCTTC. This encodes CATSDGGGNYGYTF.

In this sample, this clone turned up once. J is TRBJ2-3 and V is TRBV12-3 or TRBV12-4; D is unclear. V was pared by 1 base and J by 2 bases, with 1 base between. This CDR3 is 12 amino acids long. The CDR3 coding sequence is TGTGCCAGCAGTTTAGTCACAGATACGCAGTATTTT. This translates into CASSLVTDTQYF.

V is TRBV11-3 and J is TRBJ1-4; unclear D gene. Trimming stripped 4 bases from V and 8 bases from J, with 11 bases between. The germline V gene encodes CDR1 SGHNT and CDR2 YENEEA. The CDR3 spans 13 residues. The CDR3 DNA is TGTGCCAGCAGCTCTAAAGGACGGGAAAAACTGTTTTTT. It encodes CASSSKGREKLFF.

V is TRBV10-2 and J is TRBJ2-1; 12 bases fit TRBD2. V dropped 3 bases and J dropped 7; count of bases not matched to a gene: 13. The germline CDR1 and CDR2 sequences are WSHSY and SAAADI. The CDR3 sequence is 18 residues long. The CDR3 DNA sequence: TGCGCCAGCAGTGAATGGGCTAGCGGGAGGGGTATGCGGAATGAGCAGTTCTTC. Translated, it gives CASSEWASGRGMRNEQFF.

V is TRBV7-2 and J is TRBJ1-1; maybe TRBD1 (5 bases). The CDR3 has 15 amino acids. V lost 5 bases, J lost 2 bases, and 15 bases lay in between. Per germline, CDR1 SGHTA and CDR2 FQGNSA. The DNA for the CDR3 is TGTGCCAGCAGCCCCCGACAGTCCCTCAACACTGAAGCTTTCTTT. Protein sequence: CASSPRQSLNTEAFF.

This chain uses TRBV6-1 with TRBJ1-4; D is undetermined. V was cut by 1 base and J by 4 bases, with 7 bases left in between. The CDR3 totals 14 residues. Germline assignment: CDR1 MNHNS and CDR2 SASEGT. The CDR3 DNA reads TGTGCCAGCAGTGAAGGGTTCCTTAATGAAAAACTGTTTTTT. Protein: CASSEGFLNEKLFF.

The chain links TRBV23-1 to TRBJ2-7, with 9 bases lining up with TRBD1. Being an ORF, TRBV23-1 has a function that is uncertain. V trimming: 2 bases; J trimming: 3 bases; junction bases outside the gene matches: 8. The length of the CDR3 is 16 residues. CDR3 DNA sequence: TGCGCCAGCAGTCAAATCCAAAGACAGGGGGACTACGAGCAGTACTTC. This encodes CASSQIQRQGDYEQYF.

V is TRBV7-2 and J is TRBJ2-2; 9 bases agree with TRBD2. With 0 bases clipped from V and 7 bases from J, the junction kept 6 bases outside the gene matches. CDR3 size: 16 residues. Looked up from germline, CDR1 is SGHTA and CDR2 is FQGNSA. The CDR3 DNA reads as TGTGCCAGCAGCTTAGCTTATAGCGGGAGAAACGGGGAGCTGTTTTTT. This encodes CASSLAYSGRNGELFF.

The V gene is TRBV14, the J gene TRBJ2-3; 7 nucleotides match TRBD2. Trimming took 3 bases from V and 4 from J; bases not matched to a gene: 16. The CDR3 contains 18 residues. CDR1 is SGHDN, CDR2 FVKESK, per germline. CDR3 amino acids: CASSHKRLKAGSADTQYF. CDR3 bases: TGTGCCAGCAGCCACAAACGTCTGAAAGCGGGGTCAGCAGATACGCAGTATTTT.

CDR3 nucleotide sequence: TGTGCCAGCAGCTTAGTCGCAGGGATCACTGAAGCTTTCTTT. Translation: CASSLVAGITEAFF. The chain employs TRBV11-1 and TRBJ1-1; tentatively, D is TRBD1 (5 bases). V gave up 1 base and J gave up 4 bases, with 10 bases separating them. The V gene's germline CDR1 is SGHAT and CDR2 FQDESV (reference sequence). The CDR3 sequence is 14 residues long.